The rows below give T cell receptor beta chains drawn from one sample of a study of OX40 agonist ivuxolimab in advanced cancers. Generated by immunoSEQ multiplex PCR, the TCRdb table keeps only in-frame clones and is missing some. The sample yields about 21,000 clones, roughly four fifths seen once. The starting material was CD4+ or CD8+ T cells sorted from blood, obtained in a trial of the OX40 agonist ivuxolimab. These TCRs come from an adult with an advanced solid tumor such as melanoma, head and neck, liver or kidney cancer. Each CDR3 is given with its conserved first and last residue. The D gene is left open where the match is weak. Rows give clone size only sometimes, using once, few, many, or a class for an expanded clone.

once,TRBV9,TRBJ2-2,16,NA,CASSGTWTNPPGELFF,TGTGCCAGCAGTGGAACTTGGACCAATCCGCCCGGGGAGCTGTTTTTT
NA,TRBV7-9,TRBJ1-1,13,NA,CASSPLKGTEAFF,TGTGCCAGCAGCCCTTTGAAGGGCACTGAAGCTTTCTTT
NA,TRBV6-1,TRBJ1-1,16,NA,CASSEGAHRMSPEAFF,TGTGCCAGCAGTGAAGGAGCTCACAGGATGAGCCCTGAAGCTTTCTTT
NA,TRBV5-1,TRBJ1-5,15,NA,CASSWGGGMIQPQHF,TGCGCCAGCAGCTGGGGAGGGGGAATGATTCAGCCCCAGCATTTT
NA,TRBV5-6,TRBJ2-1,14,NA,CASSLGTLYNEQFF,TGTGCCAGCAGCTTGGGGACCCTCTACAATGAGCAGTTCTTC
NA,TRBV27,TRBJ2-7,13,NA,CASSLLTSREQYF,TGTGCCAGCAGTTTACTAACTAGTCGCGAGCAGTACTTC
NA,TRBV30,TRBJ2-5,14,NA,CAWRRDGGAETQYF,TGTGCCTGGAGACGAGACGGTGGCGCCGAGACCCAGTACTTC
NA,TRBV5-1,TRBJ2-5,14,NA,CASSLPASEETQYF,TGCGCCAGCAGCTTGCCGGCTAGCGAAGAGACCCAGTACTTC
NA,TRBV5-6,TRBJ2-2,13,NA,CASSSGASGELFF,TGTGCCAGCAGCTCAGGCGCTTCCGGGGAGCTGTTTTTT
NA,TRBV2,TRBJ1-4,15,TRBD1,CASSPRTGGDEKLFF,TGTGCCAGCAGCCCCCGGACAGGGGGCGATGAAAAACTGTTTTTT
NA,TRBV6-5,TRBJ2-1,13,NA,CASSYGPGDEQFF,TGTGCCAGCAGTTACGGACCGGGTGATGAGCAGTTCTTC
NA,TRBV11-2,TRBJ2-7,15,NA,CASSFLLGPLHEQYF,TGTGCCAGCAGCTTCCTATTAGGGCCGTTGCACGAGCAGTACTTC
NA,TRBV2,TRBJ1-5,15,TRBD1,CASSEGQGAHQPQHF,TGTGCCAGCAGTGAAGGACAGGGGGCACATCAGCCCCAGCATTTT
NA,TRBV7-3,TRBJ2-1,13,NA,CASSLEIYNEQFF,TGTGCCAGCAGCTTAGAAATCTACAATGAGCAGTTCTTC
few,TRBV6-5,TRBJ2-1,12,TRBD1,CASRTGAEEQFF,TGTGCCAGCAGAACAGGGGCCGAAGAGCAGTTCTTC
NA,TRBV5-4,TRBJ2-4,18,TRBD2,CASSRGLAGGLAKNIQYF,TGTGCCAGCAGCAGAGGACTAGCGGGAGGTCTAGCCAAAAACATTCAGTACTTC
NA,TRBV11-2,TRBJ2-7,15,NA,CASSLVTGPLYEQYF,TGTGCCAGCAGCTTAGTTACAGGGCCTCTATACGAGCAGTACTTC
NA,TRBV2,TRBJ2-5,15,NA,CASRGGQSLRETQYF,TGTGCCAGCAGGGGGGGACAGAGCTTGCGAGAGACCCAGTACTTC
NA,TRBV2,TRBJ2-7,13,NA,CASSTGPGYEQYF,TGTGCCAGCAGTACCGGTCCCGGCTACGAGCAGTACTTC
few,TRBV27,TRBJ1-5,14,TRBD1,CASRQTGSNQPQHF,TGTGCCAGCAGACAGACAGGGTCTAATCAGCCCCAGCATTTT
NA,TRBV7-9,TRBJ2-7,14,NA,CASSSRDSPYEQYF,TGTGCCAGCAGCTCGCGGGACAGTCCCTACGAGCAGTACTTC
NA,TRBV15,TRBJ2-1,13,NA,CATSRDWASEQFF,TGTGCCACCAGCAGAGATTGGGCCAGCGAGCAGTTCTTC
NA,TRBV7-7,TRBJ2-2,12,NA,CASRKTTGELFF,TGTGCTAGCAGAAAGACGACCGGGGAGCTGTTTTTT
NA,TRBV21-1,TRBJ2-1,13,NA,CASSIRTEVEQFF,TGTGCCAGCAGCATCCGGACTGAGGTGGAGCAGTTCTTC
NA,TRBV6-1,TRBJ2-1,13,NA,CATKADRVGEQFF,TGTGCCACTAAGGCGGATAGGGTCGGTGAGCAGTTCTTC
NA,TRBV6-1,TRBJ2-1,15,NA,CASSEERGSYNEQFF,TGTGCCAGCAGTGAAGAGAGGGGCTCCTACAATGAGCAGTTCTTC
NA,TRBV4-2,TRBJ1-3,17,NA,CASSQEPRQAPGNTIYF,TGTGCCAGCAGCCAAGAACCCCGTCAGGCTCCTGGAAACACCATATATTTT
NA,TRBV2,TRBJ2-7,14,TRBD1,CASKTGGLVNEQYF,TGTGCCAGCAAGACAGGGGGCTTGGTGAACGAGCAGTACTTC
NA,TRBV9,TRBJ2-2,17,TRBD2,CASTGLAGVGRAGELFF,TGTGCCAGCACAGGACTAGCGGGAGTCGGACGCGCCGGGGAGCTGTTTTTT
NA,TRBV7-9,TRBJ2-5,15,TRBD1,CASSPGQLYQETQYF,TGTGCCAGCAGCCCGGGACAGTTGTACCAAGAGACCCAGTACTTC
NA,TRBV4-1,TRBJ2-2,16,TRBD1,CASSHPTGANTGELFF,TGCGCCAGCAGCCATCCGACAGGGGCGAACACCGGGGAGCTGTTTTTT
NA,TRBV27,TRBJ2-5,13,TRBD2,CASSPGLAETQYF,TGTGCCAGCAGTCCCGGACTAGCGGAGACCCAGTACTTC
NA,TRBV19,TRBJ2-7,15,TRBD1,CASSIGGQGTYEQYF,TGTGCCAGTAGTATAGGTGGACAGGGGACCTACGAGCAGTACTTC
NA,TRBV29-1,TRBJ2-1,14,TRBD2,CSVVGTSSYNEQFF,TGCAGCGTTGTCGGGACTAGCTCCTACAATGAGCAGTTCTTC
NA,TRBV7-8,TRBJ1-2,16,TRBD1,CASSLARGQGAYGYTF,TGTGCCAGCAGCTTAGCGCGGGGACAGGGTGCCTATGGCTACACCTTC
NA,TRBV10-3,TRBJ2-7,15,NA,CAISESAGSIYEQYF,TGTGCCATCAGTGAGTCGGCAGGATCTATCTACGAGCAGTACTTC
NA,TRBV4-2,TRBJ2-7,15,TRBD2,CASSPGLGEPYEQYF,TGTGCCAGCAGCCCGGGACTAGGGGAGCCCTACGAGCAGTACTTC
NA,TRBV7-6,TRBJ2-3,16,TRBD2,CASSSLAGGAGDTQYF,TGTGCCAGCAGCTCACTAGCGGGAGGGGCCGGAGATACGCAGTATTTT
few,TRBV5-1,TRBJ1-2,14,NA,CASSLAGPDYGYTF,TGCGCCAGCAGCTTGGCCGGCCCTGACTATGGCTACACCTTC
NA,TRBV4-1,TRBJ2-1,16,NA,CASSQDLEGGYNEQFF,TGCGCCAGCAGCCAAGATTTGGAGGGGGGCTACAATGAGCAGTTCTTC
NA,TRBV27,TRBJ1-1,15,NA,CASSLWGAGNTEAFF,TGTGCCAGCAGTTTATGGGGGGCTGGGAACACTGAAGCTTTCTTT
NA,TRBV30,TRBJ2-7,15,TRBD1,CAWSVLGTGGLEQYF,TGTGCCTGGAGTGTACTAGGGACAGGGGGCCTCGAGCAGTACTTC
NA,TRBV2,TRBJ2-1,14,TRBD2,CASSGAGVYNEQFF,TGTGCCAGCAGTGGGGCGGGAGTCTACAATGAGCAGTTCTTC
few,TRBV4-1,TRBJ2-3,19,TRBD2,CASSQDPPGAGGITDTQYF,TGCGCCAGCAGCCAAGATCCCCCAGGAGCGGGAGGGATAACAGATACGCAGTATTTT
NA,TRBV6-5,TRBJ2-7,15,NA,CASSFRRGLTYEQYF,TGTGCCAGCAGTTTTCGGCGGGGCTTAACCTACGAGCAGTACTTC
few,TRBV19,TRBJ2-1,12,NA,CASLGLSNEQFF,TGTGCCAGTCTGGGGCTTTCCAATGAGCAGTTCTTC